Listed here is a single T cell receptor (beta chain). This specimen comes from a study of tumor-infiltrating lymphocytes in oesophageal squamous cell carcinoma. TCRdb processed the PCR reads anew with MiXCR; each CDR3 protein has one entry. The table shows about 16,000 distinct CDR3 sequences, with about 40% occurring only once. This receptor was identified in a male donor with esophageal squamous cell carcinoma. Sequencing input: esophageal tumor tissue.

The CDR3 here is CASRVATGRHGELFF. As DNA, the CDR3 is TGTGCCAGCAGAGTAGCCACTGGACGCCACGGGGAGCTGTTTTTT. The chain employs TRBV7-2 and TRBJ2-2; no firm D call. V gave up 6 bases and J gave up 7 bases, with 18 bases separating them. The CDR3 spans 15 residues. From germline, CDR1 is SGHTA and CDR2 FQGNSA.